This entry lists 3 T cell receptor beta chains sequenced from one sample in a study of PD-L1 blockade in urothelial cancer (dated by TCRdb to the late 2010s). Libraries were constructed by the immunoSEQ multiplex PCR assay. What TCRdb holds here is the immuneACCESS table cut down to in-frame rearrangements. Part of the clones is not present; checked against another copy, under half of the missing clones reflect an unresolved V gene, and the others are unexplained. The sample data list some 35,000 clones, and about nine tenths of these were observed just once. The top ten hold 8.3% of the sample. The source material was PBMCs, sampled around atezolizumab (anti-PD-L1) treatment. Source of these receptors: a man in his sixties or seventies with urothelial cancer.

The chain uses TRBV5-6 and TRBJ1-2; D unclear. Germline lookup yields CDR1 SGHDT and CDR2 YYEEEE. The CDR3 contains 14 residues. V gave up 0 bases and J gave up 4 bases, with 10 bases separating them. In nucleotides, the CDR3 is TGTGCCAGCAGCTTGGCGGTGAGGGCCTATGGCTACACCTTC. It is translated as CASSLAVRAYGYTF.

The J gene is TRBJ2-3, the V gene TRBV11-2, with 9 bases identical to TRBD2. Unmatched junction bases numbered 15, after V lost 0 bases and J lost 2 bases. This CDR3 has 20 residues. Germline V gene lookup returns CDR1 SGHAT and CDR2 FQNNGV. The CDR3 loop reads CASSLDGGRAGGFITDTQYF. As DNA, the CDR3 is TGTGCCAGCAGCTTAGATGGCGGGAGGGCCGGTGGTTTTATCACAGATACGCAGTATTTT.

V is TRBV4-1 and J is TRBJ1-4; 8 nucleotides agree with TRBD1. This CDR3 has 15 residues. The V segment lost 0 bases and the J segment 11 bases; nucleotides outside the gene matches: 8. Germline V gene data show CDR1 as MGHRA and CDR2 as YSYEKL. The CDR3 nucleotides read TGCGCCAGCAGCCAAGATCTGACAGGGGTTAGGAAACTGTTTTTT. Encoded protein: CASSQDLTGVRKLFF.